Described below is a single T cell receptor beta chain sequence and its context. V was trimmed by 5 bases and J by 4 bases, leaving 11 bases between them. This CDR3 spans 13 amino acids. Germline V gives CDR1 SGHNT, CDR2 YENEEA. Every donor was a Caucasian adult from Nashville, Tennessee. Splitting of CD4+ cells produced CD45RA+ naive and CD45RA-negative memory subsets. These data are taken from a study of shared clonotypes between healthy human individuals. Generated by immunoSEQ multiplex PCR, the TCRdb table keeps only in-frame clones and is missing some. The data contain under 2.5 million clones, 85% to 95% of them seen just once; the ten biggest clones take up roughly 0.34%.

This rearrangement joins TRBV11-3 to TRBJ1-1; D is ambiguous. Sequencing used naive CD4+ T cells from PBMCs. Sample subset: CD45RA+ positively selected. The clonotype originates from a man in his late teens or twenties in good health. Some clones in this sample may be carry-over from other donors' samples. CDR3 in DNA: TGTGCCAGCAGCCGACGGGATGGCACTGAAGCTTTCTTT. Translating gives CASSRRDGTEAFF.